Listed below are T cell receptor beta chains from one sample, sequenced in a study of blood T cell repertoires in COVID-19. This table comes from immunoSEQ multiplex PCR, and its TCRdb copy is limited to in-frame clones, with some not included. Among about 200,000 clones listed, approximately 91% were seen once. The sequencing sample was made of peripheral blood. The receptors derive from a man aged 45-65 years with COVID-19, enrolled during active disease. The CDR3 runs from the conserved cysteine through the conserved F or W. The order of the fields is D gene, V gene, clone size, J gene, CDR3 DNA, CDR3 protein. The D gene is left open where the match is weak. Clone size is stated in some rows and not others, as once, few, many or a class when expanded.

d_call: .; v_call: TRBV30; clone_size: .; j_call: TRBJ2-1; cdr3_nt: TGTGCCTGGAGTACAATAGCGGCGTCCAATGAGCAGTTCTTC; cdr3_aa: CAWSTIAASNEQFF
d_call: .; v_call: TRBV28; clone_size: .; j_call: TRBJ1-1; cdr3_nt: TGTGCCAGCAGTTTCCCCGGGACACTCACTAACACTGAAGCTTTCTTT; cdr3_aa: CASSFPGTLTNTEAFF
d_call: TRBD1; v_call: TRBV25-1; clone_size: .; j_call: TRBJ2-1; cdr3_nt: TGTGCCAGCAGGGACAGGGGGGTAGTCGGTGAGCAGTTCTTC; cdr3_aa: CASRDRGVVGEQFF
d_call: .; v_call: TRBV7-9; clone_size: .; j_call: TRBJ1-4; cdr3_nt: TGTGCCAGCAGACCTCAGGGTGCTAATGAAAAACTGTTTTTT; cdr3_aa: CASRPQGANEKLFF
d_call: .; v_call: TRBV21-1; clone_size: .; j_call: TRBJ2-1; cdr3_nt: TGTGCCAGCAGCAAAGGACAGGGGAGTCACAATGAGCAGTTCTTC; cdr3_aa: CASSKGQGSHNEQFF
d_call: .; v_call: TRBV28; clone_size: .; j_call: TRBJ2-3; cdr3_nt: TGTGCCAGCAGTTTAAGTGTGACAACGACAGATACGCAGTATTTT; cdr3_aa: CASSLSVTTTDTQYF
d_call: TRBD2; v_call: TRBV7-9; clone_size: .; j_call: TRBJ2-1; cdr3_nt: TGTGCCAGCAGCTGGGGGGGTAGTCTGGGCTACAATGAGCAGTTCTTC; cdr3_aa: CASSWGGSLGYNEQFF
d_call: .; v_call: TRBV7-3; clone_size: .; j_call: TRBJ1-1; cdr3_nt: TGTGCCAGCAGCTTAGTGCCAGGGCTGAACACTGAAGCTTTCTTT; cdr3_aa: CASSLVPGLNTEAFF
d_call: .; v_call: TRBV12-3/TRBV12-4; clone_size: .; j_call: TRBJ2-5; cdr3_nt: TGTGCCAGCAGTGGAGGGGAGACCCAGTACTTC; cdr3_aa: CASSGGETQYF
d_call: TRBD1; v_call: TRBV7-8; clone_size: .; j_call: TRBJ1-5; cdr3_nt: TGTGCCAGCAGCCAGACAGGGAACAATCAGCCCCAGCATTTT; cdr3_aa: CASSQTGNNQPQHF
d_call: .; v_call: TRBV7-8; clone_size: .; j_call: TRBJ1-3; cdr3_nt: TGTGCCAGCAGCATCCCCAGGGGAACCGTTGATCGAAACACCATATATTTT; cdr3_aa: CASSIPRGTVDRNTIYF
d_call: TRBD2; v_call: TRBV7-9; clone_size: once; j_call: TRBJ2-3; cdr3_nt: TGTGCCAGCAGCTTAGCGAAAGGTCTAGCGGGAGAGGGAGATACGCAGTATTTT; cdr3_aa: CASSLAKGLAGEGDTQYF
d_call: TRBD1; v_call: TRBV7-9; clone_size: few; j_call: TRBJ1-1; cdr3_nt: TGTGCCAGCAGCCCGGCCCCCCCCAGGGGGACGAACACTGAAGCTTTCTTT; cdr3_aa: CASSPAPPRGTNTEAFF
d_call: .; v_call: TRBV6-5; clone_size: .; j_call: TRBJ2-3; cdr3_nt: TGTGCCAGCAGTCCGTTTGGTCTAGCCGATACGCAGTATTTT; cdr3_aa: CASSPFGLADTQYF
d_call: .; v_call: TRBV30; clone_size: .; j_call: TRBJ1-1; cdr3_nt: TGTGCCTGGAATTATTACAGGGATATGAACACTGAAGCTTTCTTT; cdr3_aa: CAWNYYRDMNTEAFF
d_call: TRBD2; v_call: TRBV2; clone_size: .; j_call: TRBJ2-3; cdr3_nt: TGTGCCAGCAGCCGCGGACTAGCGGGAAGCACAGATACGCAGTATTTT; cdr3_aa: CASSRGLAGSTDTQYF
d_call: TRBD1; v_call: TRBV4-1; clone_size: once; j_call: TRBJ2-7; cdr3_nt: TGCGCCAGCAGCCATCCCGGGACAGGGGTCTCCTACGAGCAGTACTTC; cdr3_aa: CASSHPGTGVSYEQYF
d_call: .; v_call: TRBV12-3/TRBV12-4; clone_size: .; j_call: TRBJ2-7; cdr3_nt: TGTGCCAGCAGTTTAGATATAAGGGGTTTGTACTTC; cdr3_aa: CASSLDIRGLYF
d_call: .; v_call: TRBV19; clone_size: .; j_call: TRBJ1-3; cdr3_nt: TGTGCCAGTAGTATTCTCTCTGGAAACACCATATATTTT; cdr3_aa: CASSILSGNTIYF
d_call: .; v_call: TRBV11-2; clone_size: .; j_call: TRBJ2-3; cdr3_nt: TGTGCCAGCAGCTTAGGGACGATAGCGGTTACGCAGTATTTT; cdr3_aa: CASSLGTIAVTQYF
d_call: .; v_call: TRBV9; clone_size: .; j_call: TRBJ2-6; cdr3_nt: TGTGCCAGCAGCGTAGCTACGGGAGTCTCGGTTGGGGCCAACGTCCTGACTTTC; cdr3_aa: CASSVATGVSVGANVLTF
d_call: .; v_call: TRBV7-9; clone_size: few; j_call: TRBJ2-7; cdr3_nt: TGTGCCAGCAGCTCGAATGGACAGTACAACGAGCAGTACTTC; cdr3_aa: CASSSNGQYNEQYF
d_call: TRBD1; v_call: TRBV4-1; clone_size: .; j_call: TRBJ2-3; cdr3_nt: TGCGCCAGCAGCCAAGAGGGACGTGGGACAGGCAGTGATACGCAGTATTTT; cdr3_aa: CASSQEGRGTGSDTQYF
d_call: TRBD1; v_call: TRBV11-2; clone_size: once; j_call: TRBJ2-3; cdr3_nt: TGTGCCAGCAGTCAAACGACCGGGACAGGGGAGACAGATACGCAGTATTTT; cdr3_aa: CASSQTTGTGETDTQYF
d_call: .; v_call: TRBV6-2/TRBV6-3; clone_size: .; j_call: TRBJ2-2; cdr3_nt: TGTGCCAGCAGTTACTCCCGAGGGAATTTAGGTACCGGGGAGCTGTTTTTT; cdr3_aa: CASSYSRGNLGTGELFF
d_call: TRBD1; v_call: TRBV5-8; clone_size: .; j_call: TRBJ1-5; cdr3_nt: TGTGCCAGCAGCCAATTGACACGGACAGGGCCGTATAGCAATCAGCCCCAGCATTTT; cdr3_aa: CASSQLTRTGPYSNQPQHF
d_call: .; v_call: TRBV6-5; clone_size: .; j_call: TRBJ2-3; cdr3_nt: TGTGCCAGCGATACAGGGAGTTCCCTCACAGATACGCAGTATTTT; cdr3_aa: CASDTGSSLTDTQYF
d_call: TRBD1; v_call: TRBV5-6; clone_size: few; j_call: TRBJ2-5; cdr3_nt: TGTGCCAGCAGCTTGCTGAGACAGGGGGCTTGGGAGACCCAGTACTTC; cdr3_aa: CASSLLRQGAWETQYF
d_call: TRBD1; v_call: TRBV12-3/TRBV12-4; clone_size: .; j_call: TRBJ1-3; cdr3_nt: TGTGCCAGCCTCCGACAGGGCGGAAACACCATATATTTT; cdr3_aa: CASLRQGGNTIYF
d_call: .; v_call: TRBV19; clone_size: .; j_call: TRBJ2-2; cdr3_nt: TGTGCCAGTATGCGACGCGGGGGCGCGGACACCGGGGAGCTGTTTTTT; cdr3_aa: CASMRRGGADTGELFF
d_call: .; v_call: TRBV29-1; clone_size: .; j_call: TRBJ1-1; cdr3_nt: TGCAGCGTCGCCCACAGGGCCCGGACCCTGGGCACTGAAGCTTTCTTT; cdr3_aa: CSVAHRARTLGTEAFF
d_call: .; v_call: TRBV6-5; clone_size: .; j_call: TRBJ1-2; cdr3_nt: TGTGCCAGCAGTTACTCGTCCAGGGTTAAAGGCTATGGCTACACCTTC; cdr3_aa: CASSYSSRVKGYGYTF
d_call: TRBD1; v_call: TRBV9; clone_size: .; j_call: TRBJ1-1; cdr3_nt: TGTGCCAGCAGCGTAAGACAGGGCCCTGAAGCTTTCTTT; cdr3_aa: CASSVRQGPEAFF
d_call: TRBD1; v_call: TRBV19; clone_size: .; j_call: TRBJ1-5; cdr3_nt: TGTGCCAGTAGGGTACAGGGGAATGGCAATCAGCCCCAGCATTTT; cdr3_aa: CASRVQGNGNQPQHF
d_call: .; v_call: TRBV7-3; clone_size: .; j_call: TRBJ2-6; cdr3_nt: TGTGCCAGCAGCTTACGAGGAAGTGGGGCCAACGTCCTGACTTTC; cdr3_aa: CASSLRGSGANVLTF
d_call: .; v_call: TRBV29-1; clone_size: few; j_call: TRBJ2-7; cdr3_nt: TGCAGCGGGAGGGAGTCCTACGAGCAGTACTTC; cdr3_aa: CSGRESYEQYF
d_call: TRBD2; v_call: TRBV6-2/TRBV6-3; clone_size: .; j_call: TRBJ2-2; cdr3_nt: TGTGCCAGCAGTTACGTCGGGAGGGGCCGCACCGGGGAGCTGTTTTTT; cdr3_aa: CASSYVGRGRTGELFF
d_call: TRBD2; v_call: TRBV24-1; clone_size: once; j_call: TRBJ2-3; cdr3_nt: TGTGCCACCAGCGTCACGGGGGGTAGTCACGGAGATACGCAGTATTTT; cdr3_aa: CATSVTGGSHGDTQYF
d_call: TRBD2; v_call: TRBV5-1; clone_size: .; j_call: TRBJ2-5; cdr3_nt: TGCGCCAGCAGCCCCCTATCTAGCGGGGTCGAGACCCAGTACTTC; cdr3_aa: CASSPLSSGVETQYF
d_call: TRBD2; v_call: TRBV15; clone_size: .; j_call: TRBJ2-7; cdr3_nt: TGTGCCACCAGCCGGACTAGCGGGGGGTGGGAGCAGTACTTC; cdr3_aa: CATSRTSGGWEQYF
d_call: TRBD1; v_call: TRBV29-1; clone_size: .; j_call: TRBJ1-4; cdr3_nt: TGCAGCGCTGCGGGACAGTTTAATGAAAAACTGTTTTTT; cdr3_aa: CSAAGQFNEKLFF
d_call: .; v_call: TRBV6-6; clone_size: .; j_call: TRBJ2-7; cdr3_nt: TGTGCCAGCAGTTACGGGCAGGGTTACTCCTACGAGCAGTACTTC; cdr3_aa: CASSYGQGYSYEQYF
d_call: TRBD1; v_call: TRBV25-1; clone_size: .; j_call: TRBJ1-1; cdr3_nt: TGTGCCAGCAGTGATGGCGACAGGGGGTTCGATAGGACTGAAGCTTTCTTT; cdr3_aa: CASSDGDRGFDRTEAFF
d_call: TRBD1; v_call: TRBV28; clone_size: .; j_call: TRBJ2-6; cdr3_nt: TGTGCCAGCAGTCCCGGGACAGCCTCTGGGGCCAACGTCCTGACTTTC; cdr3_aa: CASSPGTASGANVLTF
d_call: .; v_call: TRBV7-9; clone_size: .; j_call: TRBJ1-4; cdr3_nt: TGTGCCAGCAGCTTAGAGGGGGTGCAGGGTAGTGAAAAACTGTTTTTT; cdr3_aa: CASSLEGVQGSEKLFF
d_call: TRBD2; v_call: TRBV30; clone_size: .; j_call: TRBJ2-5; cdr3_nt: TGTGCCTGGAGTGATGCTAGCGGGCGGACTCAAGAGACCCAGTACTTC; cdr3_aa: CAWSDASGRTQETQYF
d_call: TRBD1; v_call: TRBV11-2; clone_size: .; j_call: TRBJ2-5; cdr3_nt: TGTGCCAGCAGCTTAGATGGGGCAGGGGGCGGGCAGACCCAGTACTTC; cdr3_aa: CASSLDGAGGGQTQYF
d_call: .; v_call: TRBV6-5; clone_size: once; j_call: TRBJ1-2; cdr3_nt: TGTGCCAGCAGTTGGGGGCCCAACTATGGCTACACCTTC; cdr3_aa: CASSWGPNYGYTF
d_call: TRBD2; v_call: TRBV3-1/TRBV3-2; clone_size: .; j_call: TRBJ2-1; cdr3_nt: TGTGCCAGCAGCCCCCACGGGACTAGCGGGGTCGATGAGCAGTTCTTC; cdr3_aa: CASSPHGTSGVDEQFF
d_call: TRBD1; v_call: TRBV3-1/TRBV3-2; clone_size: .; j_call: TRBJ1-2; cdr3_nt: TGTGCCAGCAGCCAAGATCAGGGGGAAGGCTACACCTTC; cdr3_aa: CASSQDQGEGYTF